These T cell receptor beta chains were read from a single sample in a study of shared clonotypes between healthy human individuals. The assay was immunoSEQ multiplex PCR, and TCRdb's table has in-frame clones only and misses some. This sample has over 850,000 clones, with roughly 74% found just once. The sequencing input was memory CD4+ T cells from PBMCs. The source of these receptors is a man between 18 and 29 years old in good health. Some clones in this sample may be carry-over from other donors' samples. Each CDR3 is given with its conserved first and last residue. D genes are given only for firm matches.

D gene	V gene	J gene	CDR3 protein	CDR3 DNA
TRBD1	TRBV18	TRBJ2-7	CASSSSQGTGTPYEQYF	TGTGCCAGCTCATCTAGTCAGGGGACAGGGACGCCCTACGAGCAGTACTTC
TRBD1	TRBV9	TRBJ2-7	CASSVAGTGKQYF	TGTGCCAGCAGCGTCGCCGGGACAGGGAAGCAGTACTTC
-	TRBV11-3	TRBJ2-3	CASSFSRGADTQYF	TGTGCCAGCAGCTTCTCGAGGGGAGCAGATACGCAGTATTTT
TRBD1	TRBV7-3	TRBJ2-1	CASSTGTGVYNRQFF	TGTGCCAGCAGCACCGGGACAGGGGTGTACAATCGGCAGTTCTTC
TRBD2	TRBV6-6	TRBJ2-7	CASSKGTSRWSEQYF	TGTGCCAGCAGTAAAGGGACTAGCAGATGGAGCGAGCAGTACTTC
-	TRBV27	TRBJ2-2	CASSPSRYTGELFF	TGTGCCAGCAGTCCGTCCCGTTACACCGGGGAGCTGTTTTTT
-	TRBV2	TRBJ2-5	CASSHGRIQETQYF	TGTGCCAGCAGCCACGGGCGGATCCAAGAGACCCAGTACTTC
-	TRBV5-1	TRBJ1-4	CASSYGLPGGTNEELFF	TGCGCCAGCAGCTACGGACTCCCCGGGGGAACTAATGAAGAACTGTTTTTT
TRBD2	TRBV5-1	TRBJ2-2	CASSSNSALAGGPEGELFF	TGCGCCAGCAGCTCGAACTCTGCACTAGCGGGAGGGCCAGAGGGGGAGCTGTTTTTT
TRBD2	TRBV27	TRBJ2-7	CASRGLAGGIYEQYF	TGTGCCAGCAGGGGGCTAGCGGGAGGTATCTACGAGCAGTACTTC
-	TRBV30	TRBJ1-4	CAWRGGQYGEKLFF	TGTGCCTGGAGGGGAGGACAGTACGGTGAAAAACTGTTTTTT